This T cell receptor beta chain was observed in a study of cytomegalovirus exposure and HLA in healthy donors. About the research overall: Unique TCRs from HLA-typed donors, about 78 million of them, were held in an early data release. General study points: In vitro checks showed that a few CMV-associated chains really do target CMV antigens. Sequencing had likely introduced a cluster of highly shared sequence variants as an artifact.

The PCR ran on 60 Vbeta and 13 Jbeta primers. Method: immunoSEQ multiplex PCR; TCRdb's copy keeps in-frame clones and lacks some. This sample yields 110,000 to 150,000 clones, of which roughly three quarters are seen a single time; over 3% belongs to the top ten. This CDR3 region has 17 residues. V lost 4 bases, J lost 7 bases, and 9 bases stayed unmatched. CDR1 and CDR2 (germline): MNHEY, SMNVEV (reference sequence). This clone has only a few counts. Its antigen is unidentified. This sequence was found in a female donor in good health and CMV-seronegative. This chain uses TRBV27 with TRBJ2-1, with 14 nucleotides matching TRBD2. Input material: PBMCs. CDR3 bases: TGTGCCAGCAGTTCCAACCTAGGACTAGCGGGAGGTAATGAGCAGTTCTTC. Its protein is CASSSNLGLAGGNEQFF.